These T cell receptor beta chains were read from a single sample in a study of technical replicates of blood from four donors. Sequencing used immunoSEQ multiplex PCR; TCRdb keeps in-frame clones, though not all of them. Among approximately 79,000 clones, around 93% were seen once, and the ten largest hold around 0.24%. The sequencing sample was made of T cells isolated from PBMCs. These receptors all come from a human donor in good health. CDR3s include the opening cysteine and the closing phenylalanine or tryptophan. D genes are given only for firm matches. Size values are once, few and many counts, or a class for expanded clones, and some rows have none.

J | size | D | V | DNA | CDR3
TRBJ2-5 | . | TRBD2 | TRBV9 | TGTGCCAGCAGTCGGGGACTAGCGGGACAAGAGACCCAGTACTTC | CASSRGLAGQETQYF
TRBJ2-1 | . | TRBD2 | TRBV7-2 | TGTGCCAGCAGCTTAGTGCTCGGGACTAGCGGCTCCTACAATGAGCAGTTCTTC | CASSLVLGTSGSYNEQFF
TRBJ2-1 | once | TRBD1 | TRBV6-5 | TGTGCCAGCAGTTACTCGCGGACAGGGACCATTGAGCAGTTCTTC | CASSYSRTGTIEQFF
TRBJ1-4 | . | . | TRBV13 | TGTGCCAGCAGCTTACAGGGTGGTGAAAAACTGTTTTTT | CASSLQGGEKLFF
TRBJ1-4 | . | TRBD1 | TRBV28 | TGTGCCAGCAGCCCCGGGACAGGGAGTGAAAAACTGTTTTTT | CASSPGTGSEKLFF
TRBJ2-7 | . | TRBD2 | TRBV14 | TGTGCCAGCAGCCAAATAACTAGCGGGAAAAACTACGAGCAGTACTTC | CASSQITSGKNYEQYF
TRBJ2-7 | . | TRBD2 | TRBV5-1 | TGCGCCAGCAGCCCATCGGGAGGGTATGCTTCCTACGAGCAGTACTTC | CASSPSGGYASYEQYF
TRBJ2-7 | . | TRBD2 | TRBV5-1 | TGCGCCAGCAGCCTGGGACTAGCGGGAGGCTTTTCCTACGAGCAGTACTTC | CASSLGLAGGFSYEQYF
TRBJ1-1 | . | . | TRBV9 | TGTGCCAGCAGCGTAGCACCGGGGACTGAAGCTTTCTTT | CASSVAPGTEAFF
TRBJ1-3 | . | . | TRBV19 | TGTGCCAGCAGACACCAGAGCTCTGGAAACACCATATATTTT | CASRHQSSGNTIYF
TRBJ1-1 | . | TRBD1 | TRBV7-8 | TGTGCCAGCAGCTTACCGGGACAGCAGAACACTGAAGCTTTCTTT | CASSLPGQQNTEAFF
TRBJ2-7 | . | . | TRBV9 | TGTGCCAGCAGCGTAGGGGGCGGCACCTACGAGCAGTACTTC | CASSVGGGTYEQYF
TRBJ1-1 | . | . | TRBV16 | TGTGCCAGCAGCCAAACGACAGCATACTCTGAAGCTTTCTTT | CASSQTTAYSEAFF
TRBJ2-5 | . | . | TRBV4-1 | TGCGCCAGCAGCCAAGATCAGACCACCAGCGGGACCCAGTACTTC | CASSQDQTTSGTQYF
TRBJ1-2 | . | TRBD1 | TRBV6-1 | TGTGCCAGCAGTGAACAGGGGGCTCGGTATGGCTACACCTTC | CASSEQGARYGYTF